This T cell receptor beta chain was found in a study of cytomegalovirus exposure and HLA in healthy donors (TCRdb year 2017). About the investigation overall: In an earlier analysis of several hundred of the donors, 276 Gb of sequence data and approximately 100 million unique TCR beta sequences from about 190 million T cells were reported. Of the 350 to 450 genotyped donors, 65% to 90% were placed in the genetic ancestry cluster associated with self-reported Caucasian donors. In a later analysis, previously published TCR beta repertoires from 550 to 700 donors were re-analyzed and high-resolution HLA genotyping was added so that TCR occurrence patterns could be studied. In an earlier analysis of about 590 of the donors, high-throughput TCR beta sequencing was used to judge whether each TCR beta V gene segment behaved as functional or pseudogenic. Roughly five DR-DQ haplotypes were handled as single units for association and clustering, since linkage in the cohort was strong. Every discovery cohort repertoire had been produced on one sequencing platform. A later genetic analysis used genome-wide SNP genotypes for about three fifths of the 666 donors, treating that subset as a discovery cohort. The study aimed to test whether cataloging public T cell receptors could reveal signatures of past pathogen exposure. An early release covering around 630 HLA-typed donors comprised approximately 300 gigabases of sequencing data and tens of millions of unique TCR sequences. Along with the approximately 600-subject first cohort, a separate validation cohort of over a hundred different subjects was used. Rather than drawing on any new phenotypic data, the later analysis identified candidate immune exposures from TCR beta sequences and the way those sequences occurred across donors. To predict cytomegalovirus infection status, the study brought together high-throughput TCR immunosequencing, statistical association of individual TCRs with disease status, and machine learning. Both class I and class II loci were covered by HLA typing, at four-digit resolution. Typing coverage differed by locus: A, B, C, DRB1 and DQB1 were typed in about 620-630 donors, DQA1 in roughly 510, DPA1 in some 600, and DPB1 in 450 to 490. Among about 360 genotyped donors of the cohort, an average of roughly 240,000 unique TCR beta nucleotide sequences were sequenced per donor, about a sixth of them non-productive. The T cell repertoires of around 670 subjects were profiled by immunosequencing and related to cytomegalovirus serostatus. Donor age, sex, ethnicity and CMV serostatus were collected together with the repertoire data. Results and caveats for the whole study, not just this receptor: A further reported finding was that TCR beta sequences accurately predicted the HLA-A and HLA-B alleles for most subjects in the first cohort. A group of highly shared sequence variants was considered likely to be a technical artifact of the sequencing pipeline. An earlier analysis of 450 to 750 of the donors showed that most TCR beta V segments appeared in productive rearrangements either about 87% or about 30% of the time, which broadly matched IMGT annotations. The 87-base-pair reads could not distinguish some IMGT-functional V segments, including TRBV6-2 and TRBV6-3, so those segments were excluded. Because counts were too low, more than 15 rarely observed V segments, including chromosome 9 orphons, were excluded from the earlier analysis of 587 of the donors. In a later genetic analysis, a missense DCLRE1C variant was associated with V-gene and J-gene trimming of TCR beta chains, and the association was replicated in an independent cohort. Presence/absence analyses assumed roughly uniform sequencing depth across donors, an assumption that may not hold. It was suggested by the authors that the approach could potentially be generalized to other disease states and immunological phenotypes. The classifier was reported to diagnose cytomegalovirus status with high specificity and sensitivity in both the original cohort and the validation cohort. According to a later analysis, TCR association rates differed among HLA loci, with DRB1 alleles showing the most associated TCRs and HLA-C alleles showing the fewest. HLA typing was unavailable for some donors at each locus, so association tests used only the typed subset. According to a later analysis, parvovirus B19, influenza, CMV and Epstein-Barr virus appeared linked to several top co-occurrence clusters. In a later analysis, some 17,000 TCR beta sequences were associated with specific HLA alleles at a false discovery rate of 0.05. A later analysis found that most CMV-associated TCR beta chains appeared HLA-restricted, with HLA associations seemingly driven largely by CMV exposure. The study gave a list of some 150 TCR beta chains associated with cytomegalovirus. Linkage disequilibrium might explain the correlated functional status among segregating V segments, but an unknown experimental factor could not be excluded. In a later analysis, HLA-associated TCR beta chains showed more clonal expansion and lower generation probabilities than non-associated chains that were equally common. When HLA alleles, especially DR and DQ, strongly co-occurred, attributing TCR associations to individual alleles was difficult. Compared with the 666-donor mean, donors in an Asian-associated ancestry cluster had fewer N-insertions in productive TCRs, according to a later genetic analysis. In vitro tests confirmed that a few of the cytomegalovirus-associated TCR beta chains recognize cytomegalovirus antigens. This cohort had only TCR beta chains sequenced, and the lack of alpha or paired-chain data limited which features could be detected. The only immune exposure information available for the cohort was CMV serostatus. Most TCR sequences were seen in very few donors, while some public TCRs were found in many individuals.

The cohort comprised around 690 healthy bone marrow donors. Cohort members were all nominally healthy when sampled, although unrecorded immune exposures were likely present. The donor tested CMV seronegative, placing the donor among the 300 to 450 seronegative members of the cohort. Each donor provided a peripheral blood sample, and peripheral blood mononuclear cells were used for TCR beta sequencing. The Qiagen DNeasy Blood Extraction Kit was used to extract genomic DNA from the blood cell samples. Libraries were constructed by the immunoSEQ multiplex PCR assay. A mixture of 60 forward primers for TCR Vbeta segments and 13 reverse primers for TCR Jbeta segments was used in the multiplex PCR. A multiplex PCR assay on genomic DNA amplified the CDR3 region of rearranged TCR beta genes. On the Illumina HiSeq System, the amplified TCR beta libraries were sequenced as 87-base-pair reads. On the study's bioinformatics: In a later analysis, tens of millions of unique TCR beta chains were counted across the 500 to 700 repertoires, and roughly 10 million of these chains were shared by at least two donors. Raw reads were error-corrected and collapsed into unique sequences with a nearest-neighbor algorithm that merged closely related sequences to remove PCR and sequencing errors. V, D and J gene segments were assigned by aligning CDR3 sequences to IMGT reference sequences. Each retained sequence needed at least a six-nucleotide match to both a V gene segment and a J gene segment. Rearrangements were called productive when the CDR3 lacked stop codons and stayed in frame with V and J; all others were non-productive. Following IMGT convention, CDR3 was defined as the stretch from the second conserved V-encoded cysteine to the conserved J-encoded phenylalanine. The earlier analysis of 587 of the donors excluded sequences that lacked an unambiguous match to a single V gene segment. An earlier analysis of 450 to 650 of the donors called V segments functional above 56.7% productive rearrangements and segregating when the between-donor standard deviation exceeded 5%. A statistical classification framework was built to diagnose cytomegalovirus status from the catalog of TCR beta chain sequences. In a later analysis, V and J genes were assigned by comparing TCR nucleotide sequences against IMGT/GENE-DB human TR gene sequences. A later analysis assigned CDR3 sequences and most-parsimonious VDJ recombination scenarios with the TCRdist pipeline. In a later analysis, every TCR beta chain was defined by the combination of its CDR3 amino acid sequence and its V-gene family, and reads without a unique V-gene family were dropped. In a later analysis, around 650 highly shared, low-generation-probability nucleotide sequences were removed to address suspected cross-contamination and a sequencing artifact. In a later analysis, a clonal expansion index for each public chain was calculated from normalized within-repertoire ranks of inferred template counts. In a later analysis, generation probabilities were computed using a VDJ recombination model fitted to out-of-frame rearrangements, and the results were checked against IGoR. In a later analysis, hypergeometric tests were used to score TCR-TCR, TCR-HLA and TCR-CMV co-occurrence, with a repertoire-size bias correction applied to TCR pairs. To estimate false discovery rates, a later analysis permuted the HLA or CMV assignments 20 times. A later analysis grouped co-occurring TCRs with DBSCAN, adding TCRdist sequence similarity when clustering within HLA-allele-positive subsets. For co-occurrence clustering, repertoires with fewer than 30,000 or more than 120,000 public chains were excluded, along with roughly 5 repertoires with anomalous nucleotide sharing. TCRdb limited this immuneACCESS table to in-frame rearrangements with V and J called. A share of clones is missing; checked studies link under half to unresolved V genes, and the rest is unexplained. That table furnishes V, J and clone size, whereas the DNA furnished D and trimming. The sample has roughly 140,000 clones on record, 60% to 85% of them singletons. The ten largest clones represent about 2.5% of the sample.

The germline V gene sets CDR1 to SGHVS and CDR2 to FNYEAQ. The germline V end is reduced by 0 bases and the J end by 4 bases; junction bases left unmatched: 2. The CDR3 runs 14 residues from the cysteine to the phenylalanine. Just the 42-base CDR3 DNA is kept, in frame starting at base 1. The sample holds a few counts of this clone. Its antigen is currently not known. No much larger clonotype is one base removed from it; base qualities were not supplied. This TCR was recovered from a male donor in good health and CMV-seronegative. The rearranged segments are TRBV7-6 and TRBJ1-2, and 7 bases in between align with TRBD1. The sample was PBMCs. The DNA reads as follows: TGTGCCAGCAGCTTAGCGGACAGGCGCTATGGCTACACCTTC. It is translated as CASSLADRRYGYTF.